This TCR beta chain was sequenced for a study of blood T cell repertoires in COVID-19. Across the study: Sites across the United States, Italy and Spain contributed samples from acute and convalescent COVID-19. PBMCs, B-cell-depleted T cells, or T cells provided the cDNA or gDNA that made up the material.

Methods used by the authors: Counts of nucleated cells, estimated from reference gene primer amplification, were obtained. Libraries were prepared by immunoSEQ multiplex PCR; TCRdb keeps only in-frame clonotypes and omits some of them. That table gives V, J and clone size, and the DNA gave D and trimming. The sample lists some 250,000 clones, about 88% occurring once. The sample comprised peripheral blood. This receptor was taken from a man younger than 40 with active or convalescent COVID-19.

The CDR3 DNA follows: TGTGCCAGCGCCTTCAGGAACACTGAAGCTTTCTTT. It encodes CASAFRNTEAFF. This sequence joins TRBV19 and TRBJ1-1; D unclear. The ends were cut back, 9 bases at V and 1 base at J, with 9 bases in the middle. Per the germline V gene, CDR1 is LNHDA and CDR2 is SQIVND (reference sequence). The CDR3 loop spans 12 amino acids.